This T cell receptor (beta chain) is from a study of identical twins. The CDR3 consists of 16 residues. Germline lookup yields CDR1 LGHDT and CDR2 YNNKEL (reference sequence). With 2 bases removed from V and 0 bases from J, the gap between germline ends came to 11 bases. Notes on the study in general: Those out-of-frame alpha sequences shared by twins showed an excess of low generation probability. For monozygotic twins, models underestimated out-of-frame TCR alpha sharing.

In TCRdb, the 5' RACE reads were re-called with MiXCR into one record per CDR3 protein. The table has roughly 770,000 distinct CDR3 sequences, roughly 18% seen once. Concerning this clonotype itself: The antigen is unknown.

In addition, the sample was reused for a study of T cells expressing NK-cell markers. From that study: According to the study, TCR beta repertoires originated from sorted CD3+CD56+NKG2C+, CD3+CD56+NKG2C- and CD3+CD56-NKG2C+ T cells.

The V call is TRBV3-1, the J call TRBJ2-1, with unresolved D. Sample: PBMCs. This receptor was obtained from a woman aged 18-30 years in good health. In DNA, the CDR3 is TGTGCCAGCAGCCAAATGGGCCTTAGCTCCTACAATGAGCAGTTCTTC. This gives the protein CASSQMGLSSYNEQFF.